This is a list of T cell receptor beta chains from one sample in a study of blood T cell repertoires in COVID-19. Repertoires were generated with immunoSEQ multiplex PCR, while TCRdb's copy carries only in-frame clones and drops some. The table includes more than 150,000 clones, 65% to 85% detected once. Sequencing was done on a sample of peripheral blood. The receptor source for this set is an older woman with acute or convalescent COVID-19. CDR3s include the opening cysteine and the closing phenylalanine or tryptophan. The D gene is left open where the match is weak. Size is omitted from some rows. Given values are once, few, many or a class for expanded clones.

abundance: -; j_gene: TRBJ2-3; d_gene: TRBD1; v_gene: TRBV19; CDR3aa: CASTGTGGANTQYF; CDR3nt: TGTGCCTCTACCGGGACAGGGGGAGCGAATACGCAGTATTTT
abundance: few; j_gene: TRBJ1-2; d_gene: TRBD1; v_gene: TRBV29-1; CDR3aa: CSVVRDRSLTYGYTF; CDR3nt: TGCTCGGTCGTCCGGGACAGATCTCTGACCTATGGCTACACCTTC
abundance: -; j_gene: TRBJ1-4; d_gene: TRBD1; v_gene: TRBV5-8; CDR3aa: CASSPERGRYEKLFF; CDR3nt: TGTGCCAGCAGCCCAGAGAGGGGGCGGTATGAAAAACTGTTTTTT
abundance: few; j_gene: TRBJ1-1; d_gene: TRBD1; v_gene: TRBV18; CDR3aa: CASSPIGTGGSEAFF; CDR3nt: TGTGCCAGCTCACCAATTGGGACAGGGGGAAGTGAAGCTTTCTTT
abundance: -; j_gene: TRBJ2-3; d_gene: -; v_gene: TRBV7-9; CDR3aa: CASSLTGSTDTQYF; CDR3nt: TGTGCCAGCAGCTTAACAGGGAGCACAGATACGCAGTATTTT
abundance: -; j_gene: TRBJ1-4; d_gene: -; v_gene: TRBV5-6; CDR3aa: CASSLEEEGINEKLFF; CDR3nt: TGTGCCAGCAGCTTGGAAGAGGAGGGAATTAATGAAAAACTGTTTTTT
abundance: -; j_gene: TRBJ1-5; d_gene: -; v_gene: TRBV7-8; CDR3aa: CASSLSLGQGGRNQPQHF; CDR3nt: TGTGCCAGCAGCTTGTCTTTAGGGCAGGGCGGTCGCAATCAGCCCCAGCATTTT
abundance: once; j_gene: TRBJ2-2; d_gene: -; v_gene: TRBV28; CDR3aa: CASTFAPGGPADTGELFF; CDR3nt: TGTGCCAGCACCTTTGCCCCGGGGGGCCCCGCGGACACCGGGGAGCTGTTTTTT
abundance: -; j_gene: TRBJ2-7; d_gene: -; v_gene: TRBV6-2/TRBV6-3; CDR3aa: CASSSGGIYEQYF; CDR3nt: TGTGCCAGCAGTTCGGGCGGGATCTACGAGCAGTACTTC
abundance: -; j_gene: TRBJ2-5; d_gene: TRBD2; v_gene: TRBV7-2; CDR3aa: CASSLVASGGAQETQYF; CDR3nt: TGTGCCAGCAGCTTAGTGGCTAGCGGGGGGGCCCAAGAGACCCAGTACTTC
abundance: -; j_gene: TRBJ1-6; d_gene: -; v_gene: TRBV18; CDR3aa: CASSPINGDSPLHF; CDR3nt: TGTGCCAGCTCCCCTATAAACGGAGATTCACCCCTCCACTTT
abundance: -; j_gene: TRBJ1-1; d_gene: -; v_gene: TRBV6-5; CDR3aa: CASSYSGRVNTEAFF; CDR3nt: TGTGCCAGCAGTTACTCGGGGAGGGTGAACACTGAAGCTTTCTTT
abundance: -; j_gene: TRBJ2-2; d_gene: TRBD1; v_gene: TRBV30; CDR3aa: CAWSVTGQGTGELFF; CDR3nt: TGTGCCTGGAGTGTTACGGGACAGGGGACCGGGGAGCTGTTTTTT
abundance: -; j_gene: TRBJ1-6; d_gene: -; v_gene: TRBV19; CDR3aa: CASSVRGDEAPLHF; CDR3nt: TGTGCCAGTAGTGTCAGGGGAGATGAAGCACCCCTCCACTTT
abundance: -; j_gene: TRBJ2-5; d_gene: -; v_gene: TRBV18; CDR3aa: CASSPEGWETQYF; CDR3nt: TGTGCCAGCTCACCAGAGGGATGGGAGACCCAGTACTTC
abundance: -; j_gene: TRBJ1-2; d_gene: -; v_gene: TRBV5-6; CDR3aa: CASSLIRGFGYTF; CDR3nt: TGTGCCAGCAGCTTAATACGGGGGTTTGGCTACACCTTC
abundance: -; j_gene: TRBJ2-2; d_gene: -; v_gene: TRBV19; CDR3aa: CASTPRVNTGELFF; CDR3nt: TGTGCCAGTACCCCCAGGGTGAACACCGGGGAGCTGTTTTTT
abundance: -; j_gene: TRBJ2-2; d_gene: -; v_gene: TRBV28; CDR3aa: CASSFGQNTGELFF; CDR3nt: TGTGCCAGCAGTTTTGGGCAGAACACCGGGGAGCTGTTTTTT
abundance: -; j_gene: TRBJ2-7; d_gene: -; v_gene: TRBV6-2/TRBV6-3; CDR3aa: CASSLIRRENSEQYF; CDR3nt: TGTGCCAGCAGTCTCATCCGCAGGGAAAATAGCGAGCAGTACTTC
abundance: -; j_gene: TRBJ2-3; d_gene: TRBD2; v_gene: TRBV9; CDR3aa: CASSGLSGGGPSTQYF; CDR3nt: TGTGCCAGCAGCGGGCTTAGCGGGGGGGGTCCCAGTACGCAGTATTTT
abundance: -; j_gene: TRBJ1-3; d_gene: -; v_gene: TRBV5-1; CDR3aa: CASSLAGGPASTIYF; CDR3nt: TGCGCCAGCAGCTTGGCCGGGGGGCCCGCGTCCACCATATATTTT
abundance: -; j_gene: TRBJ2-1; d_gene: -; v_gene: TRBV7-2; CDR3aa: CASSLYQAYNEQFF; CDR3nt: TGTGCCAGCAGCTTATATCAGGCCTACAATGAGCAGTTCTTC
abundance: -; j_gene: TRBJ1-4; d_gene: TRBD1; v_gene: TRBV4-1; CDR3aa: CASSQGDRVNEKLFF; CDR3nt: TGCGCCAGCAGCCAAGGGGACAGGGTCAATGAAAAACTGTTTTTT
abundance: -; j_gene: TRBJ1-2; d_gene: -; v_gene: TRBV7-2; CDR3aa: CASSLMSSGGVYGYTF; CDR3nt: TGTGCCAGCAGCTTAATGTCGAGTGGGGGGGTCTATGGCTACACCTTC
abundance: -; j_gene: TRBJ2-3; d_gene: TRBD2; v_gene: TRBV5-1; CDR3aa: CASSLAGGTDTQYF; CDR3nt: TGCGCCAGCAGCTTAGCGGGAGGCACAGATACGCAGTATTTT
abundance: -; j_gene: TRBJ2-7; d_gene: TRBD2; v_gene: TRBV12-3/TRBV12-4; CDR3aa: CASGQAGGYEQYF; CDR3nt: TGTGCCAGCGGACAAGCGGGGGGCTACGAGCAGTACTTC
abundance: -; j_gene: TRBJ2-1; d_gene: -; v_gene: TRBV11-3; CDR3aa: CASSLDRLELNEQFF; CDR3nt: TGTGCCAGCAGCTTAGATCGCCTAGAACTTAACGAGCAGTTCTTC
abundance: -; j_gene: TRBJ2-7; d_gene: TRBD2; v_gene: TRBV11-2; CDR3aa: CASRIPGLAGFTYEQYF; CDR3nt: TGTGCCAGCAGGATACCGGGACTAGCGGGGTTCACCTACGAGCAGTACTTC
abundance: -; j_gene: TRBJ2-5; d_gene: TRBD2; v_gene: TRBV6-5; CDR3aa: CASRRAGGRETQYF; CDR3nt: TGTGCCAGTCGTCGAGCGGGGGGCCGGGAGACCCAGTACTTC
abundance: few; j_gene: TRBJ1-3; d_gene: -; v_gene: TRBV7-2; CDR3aa: CASSLAGHTIYF; CDR3nt: TGTGCCAGCAGCTTAGCGGGGCACACCATATATTTT
abundance: -; j_gene: TRBJ2-1; d_gene: TRBD2; v_gene: TRBV11-2; CDR3aa: CASSLTSGGATNEQFF; CDR3nt: TGTGCCAGCAGCCTCACGAGCGGGGGGGCCACGAATGAGCAGTTCTTC
abundance: -; j_gene: TRBJ2-1; d_gene: -; v_gene: TRBV3-1/TRBV3-2; CDR3aa: CASSPSYAGEQFF; CDR3nt: TGTGCCAGCAGCCCCTCTTATGCGGGTGAGCAGTTCTTC
abundance: -; j_gene: TRBJ1-3; d_gene: -; v_gene: TRBV7-9; CDR3aa: CASSLPGSGNTIYF; CDR3nt: TGTGCCAGCAGCTTGCCAGGCTCTGGAAACACCATATATTTT
abundance: -; j_gene: TRBJ2-5; d_gene: -; v_gene: TRBV3-1/TRBV3-2; CDR3aa: CASSQVQGRETQYF; CDR3nt: TGTGCCAGCAGCCAAGTGCAGGGTCGTGAGACCCAGTACTTC
abundance: once; j_gene: TRBJ2-3; d_gene: TRBD2; v_gene: TRBV9; CDR3aa: CASSTLAGGVPNTQYF; CDR3nt: TGTGCCAGCAGCACTCTAGCGGGGGGGGTGCCAAATACGCAGTATTTT